The next 25 T cell receptor beta chains were all read from a single sample in a study of cytomegalovirus exposure and HLA in healthy donors. Primers for the PCR totalled 60 Vbeta and 13 Jbeta. Generated by immunoSEQ multiplex PCR, the TCRdb table keeps only in-frame clones and is missing some. This table lists about 130,000 clones. Sequenced: PBMCs. All receptors come from a man between 18 and 35 years old in good health and CMV-seronegative.

The chain is built from TRBV9 and TRBJ2-7, with 7 bases aligning to TRBD2. V lost 3 bases, J lost 7 bases, and 16 bases stayed unmatched. The CDR3 covers 16 residues. Germline V lookup: CDR1 SGDLS, CDR2 YYNGEE. The CDR3 here is CASSGMMGGRTGEQYF. CDR3 DNA sequence: TGTGCCAGCAGCGGAATGATGGGGGGGAGAACCGGTGAGCAGTACTTC.

V usage is TRBV18 and J usage is TRBJ1-6; 12 bases fit TRBD1. Trimming removed 4 bases from V and 14 bases from J; junction bases left unmatched: 6. Germline CDR1 is KGHSH and CDR2 is LQKENI. This CDR3 spans 14 amino acids. Here the CDR3 reads CASSQGTGGVSLHF. CDR3 nucleotides: TGTGCCAGCTCACAGGGGACAGGGGGCGTCTCCCTCCACTTT.

J is TRBJ2-3 and V is TRBV30, with TRBD1 as a possible D gene (5 bases). V lost 8 bases, J lost 0 bases, and 12 bases lay in between. CDR1 and CDR2 from the germline V gene are GTSNPN and SVGIG (reference sequence). This CDR3 has 13 amino acids. In nucleotides, the CDR3 is TGTGCCCAAGGGGAAGGGAGCACAGATACGCAGTATTTT. Translating it yields CAQGEGSTDTQYF.

The chain couples TRBV28 to TRBJ1-2, with 7 bases identical to TRBD1. The V gene end was trimmed by 4 bases and the J gene end by 0 bases; junction bases not matched to a gene: 14. The CDR3 sequence is 18 residues long. The germline CDR1 and CDR2 sequences are MDHEN and SYDVKM. CDR3 in amino acids: CASSSYINRGQANYGYTF. The CDR3 nucleotides are TGTGCCAGCAGTTCGTATATAAACAGGGGACAAGCTAACTATGGCTACACCTTC.

The rearrangement uses TRBV7-9 and TRBJ2-2, with TRBD2 matching 8 bases. Germline V gene sequence: CDR1 SEHNR, CDR2 FQNEAQ (reference sequence). V was pared by 5 bases and J by 5 bases, with 7 bases of the junction left unmatched. This CDR3 has 15 amino acids. DNA of the CDR3: TGTGCCAGCAGCCAACGGGGGGGCCGTACCGGGGAGCTGTTTTTT. This encodes CASSQRGGRTGELFF.

This chain uses TRBV7-8 with TRBJ2-7; a possible D gene is TRBD1 (6 bases). Germline CDR1 is SGHVS and CDR2 is FQNEAQ. V lost 5 bases, J lost 3 bases, and 14 bases lay in between. This CDR3 region has 14 residues. The CDR3 DNA sequence: TGTGCCAGCAGCCTCCGACAGGCGAGCTACGAGCAGTACTTC. Translation gives CASSLRQASYEQYF.

A remark on this clone: Other DNA sequences in the sample encode the same CDR3. The gene calls are TRBV10-3 and TRBJ2-7; unclear D gene. Trimming shortened V by 6 bases and J by 7 bases, and 13 bases separated the two germline ends. From germline, CDR1 is ENHRY and CDR2 SYGVKD. This CDR3 comprises 12 residues. The CDR3 nucleotides are TGTGCCATCAGCCCCACTATTAGAGAGCAGTACTTC. As protein: CAISPTIREQYF.

This sequence joins TRBV7-3 and TRBJ2-1; TRBD2 matches at 12 bases. V shed 4 bases, J shed 0 bases, and the junction held 10 bases outside the gene matches. This CDR3 comprises 19 residues. CDR1 and CDR2 from the germline V gene are SGHTA and FQGTGA. The CDR3 DNA sequence: TGTGCCAGCAGCTCGGGACTAGCGGGTCATATCCGCTCCTACAATGAGCAGTTCTTC. It specifies CASSSGLAGHIRSYNEQFF.

This chain joins TRBV28 and TRBJ1-5; a possible D gene is TRBD1 (6 bases). V was clipped by 6 bases and J by 0 bases, with 9 bases between them. CDR3 length equals 14 residues. Germline CDR1 MDHEN, CDR2 SYDVKM. CDR3 bases: TGTGCCAGCAGGGGGGCATATAGCAATCAGCCCCAGCATTTT. The encoded protein is CASRGAYSNQPQHF.

The chain carries TRBV4-1 and TRBJ2-3; TRBD2 is a possible D gene (6 bases). V was shortened by 4 bases and J by 6 bases, with 14 bases between the two germline ends. The CDR3 length is 14 residues. Germline lookup yields CDR1 MGHRA and CDR2 YSYEKL. CDR3 sequence: CASSPLGGTDTQYF. Written as DNA, the CDR3 is TGCGCCAGCAGCCCCCTGGGTGGGACTGATACGCAGTATTTT.

The chain combines TRBV7-9 with TRBJ1-2; 10 positions agree with TRBD1. The CDR3 has 15 residues. Germline CDR1 SEHNR, CDR2 FQNEAQ (reference sequence). With 4 bases clipped from V and 7 bases from J, the junction kept 9 bases outside the gene matches. The CDR3 loop reads CASSSASGTGVGYTF. The DNA for the CDR3 is TGTGCCAGCAGCTCAGCCTCCGGGACAGGGGTTGGCTACACCTTC.

The J gene is TRBJ1-2, the V gene TRBV6-4, with D perhaps matching TRBD1 (6 bases). The CDR3 sequence is 11 residues long. CDR1 is MRHNA, CDR2 SNTAGT, per germline. Trimming removed 9 bases at V and 8 bases at J, with 13 bases between. CDR3 coding DNA: TGTGCCAGAACAGGGCCGGAAGGCTACACCTTC. Translation gives CARTGPEGYTF.

V and J are TRBV5-1 and TRBJ1-6, with D possibly matching TRBD1 (6 bases). Trimming shortened V by 0 bases and J by 4 bases, and 11 bases separated the two germline ends. Germline CDR1 SGHRS, CDR2 YFSETQ. The CDR3 contains 16 residues. The CDR3 region is CASSLAGQKYNSPLHF. CDR3 DNA: TGCGCCAGCAGCTTGGCAGGACAGAAATATAATTCACCCCTCCACTTT.

This chain joins TRBV9 and TRBJ2-1, with D hard to call. The CDR3 runs to 13 residues. CDR1 and CDR2 from the germline V gene are SGDLS and YYNGEE. V was pared by 0 bases and J by 4 bases, with 5 bases between. The CDR3 DNA reads as TGTGCCAGCAGCGTAGGCAGTTACAATGAGCAGTTCTTC. Protein: CASSVGSYNEQFF.

V gene TRBV19 combines with J gene TRBJ2-2; D may be TRBD2 (6 bases). This CDR3 comprises 12 residues. Between the trimmed V and J ends, which lost 1 base and 16 bases, there was a span of 13 bases. CDR1 is LNHDA and CDR2 is SQIVND in the germline V gene (reference sequence). CDR3 protein: CASSIGGSREFF. The CDR3 coding sequence is TGTGCCAGTAGTATAGGAGGATCGCGGGAGTTTTTT.

CDR3 coding DNA: TGTGCCAGCAGCTTCTCCCAGGGGGAAGGCGAGCAGTACTTC. Its protein is CASSFSQGEGEQYF. V gene TRBV7-9 combines with J gene TRBJ2-7, with 7 bases identical to TRBD1. With 3 bases clipped from V and 6 bases from J, the junction kept 8 bases outside the gene matches. In germline, CDR1 is SEHNR, CDR2 FQNEAQ (reference sequence). This CDR3 region has 14 residues.

The chain employs TRBV19 and TRBJ1-2; D remains ambiguous. The V and J ends lost 3 bases and 2 bases respectively, with 10 bases between them. CDR3 size: 14 residues. CDR1 LNHDA and CDR2 SQIVND come from the germline V gene (reference sequence). CDR3 DNA sequence: TGTGCCAGTAGTATTAACAGTCCCAACTATGGCTACACCTTC. The encoded protein is CASSINSPNYGYTF.

The V call is TRBV6-5, the J call TRBJ2-7, with a tentative D call TRBD2 (6 bases). The CDR3 covers 12 residues. V was clipped by 6 bases and J by 2 bases, with 8 bases between them. CDR1 and CDR2 (germline): MNHEY, SVGAGI. The CDR3 bases are TGTGCCAGCAGGCGGGACGCCTACGAGCAGTACTTC. Translation: CASRRDAYEQYF.

V is TRBV5-4 and J is TRBJ2-1; the match to TRBD2 covers 8 bases. The germline V gene encodes CDR1 SGHNT and CDR2 YYREEE (reference sequence). This CDR3 comprises 16 residues. The junction had 6 bases not matched to a gene; V was cut back by 4 bases and J by 0 bases. DNA for the CDR3: TGTGCCAGCAGCCTGAAAAGCGGGAGCTCCTACAATGAGCAGTTCTTC. This sequence encodes CASSLKSGSSYNEQFF.

This chain uses TRBV19 with TRBJ1-5; D not certain. Germline CDR1 is LNHDA and CDR2 is SQIVND (reference sequence). The CDR3 is 13 residues long. With 3 bases removed from V and 6 bases from J, the gap between germline ends came to 9 bases. CDR3 sequence (DNA): TGTGCCAGTAGTATGGGCAGTGTTCAGCCCCAGCATTTT. It specifies CASSMGSVQPQHF. Complete variable domain (other parts from reference TRBV19 and TRBJ1-5): DGGITQSPKYLFRKEGQNVTLSCEQNLNHDAMYWYRQDPGQGLRLIYYSQIVNDFQKGDIAEGYSVSREKKESFPLTVTSAQKNPTAFYLCASSMGSVQPQHFGDGTRLSIL.

The rearrangement uses TRBV2 and TRBJ2-1; D uncertain. V was cut by 1 base and J by 8 bases, with 3 bases left in between. Germline loops: CDR1 SNHLY, CDR2 FYNNEI. The CDR3 covers 11 residues. The DNA of the CDR3 is TGTGCCAGCAGTGAAGGAGATGAGCAGTTCTTC. Its translation is CASSEGDEQFF.

V usage is TRBV27 and J usage is TRBJ1-2, with D uncertain. The V gene's germline CDR1 is MNHEY and CDR2 SMNVEV (reference sequence). The germline V and J ends were trimmed by 5 bases and 1 base, with 5 bases remaining between them. This CDR3 comprises 12 residues. The CDR3, as DNA: TGTGCCAGCAGTCGGTATAACTATGGCTACACCTTC. This codes for CASSRYNYGYTF.

The chain carries TRBV7-8 and TRBJ2-7; possibly TRBD2 for D (6 bases). The V end lost 4 bases, the J end lost 6 bases, and 22 bases lay between the germline ends. The CDR3 sequence is 16 residues long. In germline, CDR1 is SGHVS, CDR2 FQNEAQ. DNA for the CDR3: TGTGCCAGCAGCTCCCGGGCGACTAGTTTCATCGTCGAGCAGTACTTC. Translated: CASSSRATSFIVEQYF.

This chain links TRBV2 with TRBJ2-7; 9 positions agree with TRBD1. This CDR3 region has 13 residues. Germline CDR1 and CDR2: SNHLY and FYNNEI. Unmatched junction bases numbered 3, after V lost 8 bases and J lost 1 base. The CDR3 coding sequence is TGTGCCAGCGGGACAGGGCAATCCTACGAGCAGTACTTC. Translating gives CASGTGQSYEQYF.

The CDR3 DNA sequence: TGCAGCGCAGACAGGGGTCTTAGCACCGGGGAGCTGTTTTTT. Amino acids: CSADRGLSTGELFF. The chain links TRBV29-1 to TRBJ2-2; 8 bases line up with TRBD1. V was pared by 7 bases and J by 4 bases, with 8 bases of the junction left unmatched. CDR3 size: 14 residues. CDR1 SQVTM and CDR2 ANQGSEA come from the germline V gene.